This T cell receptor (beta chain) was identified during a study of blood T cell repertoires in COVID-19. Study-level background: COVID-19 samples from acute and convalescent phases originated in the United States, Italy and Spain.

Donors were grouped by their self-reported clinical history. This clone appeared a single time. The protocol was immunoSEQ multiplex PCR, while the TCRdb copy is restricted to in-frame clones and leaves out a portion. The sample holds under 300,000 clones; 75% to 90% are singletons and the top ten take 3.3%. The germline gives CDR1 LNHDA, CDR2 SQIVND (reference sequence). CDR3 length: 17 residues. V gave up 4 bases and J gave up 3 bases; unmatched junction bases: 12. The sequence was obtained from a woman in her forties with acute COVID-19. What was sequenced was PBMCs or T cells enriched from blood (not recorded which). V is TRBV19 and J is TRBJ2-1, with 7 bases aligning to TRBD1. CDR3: CASSKLPTGSYYNEQFF. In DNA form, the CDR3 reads TGTGCCAGTAGTAAACTCCCGACAGGGTCCTACTACAATGAGCAGTTCTTC.